These 27 T cell receptor beta chains share one sample of origin, sequenced in a study of regulatory T cells in long-lasting Graves disease. Arm-PCR with iRepertoire HTBI primers amplified the CDR3 regions for these TCR beta libraries. MiXCR, applied by TCRdb to the multiplex PCR reads, yields one record per CDR3 protein. Found here are roughly 360,000 distinct CDR3 sequences, roughly 23% of them singletons; the top ten hold approximately 28%. Time point given: persistent/refractory GD, antithyroid drugs over 5 years with positive TRAb. Generation of the TCR library employed RNA extracted from PBMCs. The sequencing here drew on peripheral blood mononuclear cells (PBMCs), taken when the disease was refractory, from a patient treated with antithyroid drugs. The receptor source for this set is a woman aged 40 to 50 with Graves disease.

This sequence joins TRBV19 and TRBJ1-1; 7 nucleotides agree with TRBD1. Trimming removed 6 bases from V and 1 base from J; junction bases left unmatched: 5. The V gene's germline CDR1 is LNHDA and CDR2 SQIVND (reference sequence). The CDR3 runs 14 residues. CDR3 sequence reads: CASSRTGSNTEAFF. The DNA for the CDR3 is TGTGCCAGTAGCAGGACAGGATCGAACACTGAAGCTTTCTTT. The variable domain in full, with the rest retrieved from reference TRBV19 and TRBJ1-1, is DGGITQSPKYLFRKEGQNVTLSCEQNLNHDAMYWYRQDPGQGLRLIYYSQIVNDFQKGDIAEGYSVSREKKESFPLTVTSAQKNPTAFYLCASSRTGSNTEAFFGQGTRLTVV.

V gene TRBV29-1 combines with J gene TRBJ1-3; TRBD1 is a possible D gene (6 bases). Germline values: CDR1 SQVTM, CDR2 ANQGSEA. Trimming removed 0 bases from V and 0 bases from J, with 18 bases in between. This CDR3 is built from 18 residues. CDR3 amino acids: CSVEETRPLTGSGNTIYF. In DNA, the CDR3 is TGCAGCGTTGAAGAAACCCGGCCGCTGACAGGCTCTGGAAACACCATATATTTT.

The chain employs TRBV3-1 and TRBJ1-1; 7 positions agree with TRBD1. The CDR3 is 12 residues long. The V gene end was trimmed by 6 bases and the J gene end by 8 bases; junction bases not matched to a gene: 6. CDR1 is LGHDT and CDR2 is YNNKEL in the germline V gene (reference sequence). The CDR3 loop is CASSHGTEEAFF. CDR3 DNA: TGTGCCAGCAGTCACGGGACAGAAGAAGCTTTCTTT.

This clonotype was seen repeatedly, ten times or more. The chain combines TRBV6-5 with TRBJ2-5; 8 positions agree with TRBD2. The CDR3 is 18 amino acids. With V trimmed by 0 bases and J by 3 bases, 12 bases remained unmatched. Germline V gene lookup returns CDR1 MNHEY and CDR2 SVGAGI. CDR3 sequence (DNA): TGTGCCAGCAGTTACTCGGAGTTCGGGAGGGCCTTAGAAGAGACCCAGTACTTC. Its translation is CASSYSEFGRALEETQYF.

The genes are TRBV7-9 and TRBJ2-5; a possible D gene is TRBD1 (5 bases). CDR1 SEHNR and CDR2 FQNEAQ come from the germline V gene (reference sequence). This CDR3 has 18 amino acids. V was shortened by 4 bases and J by 3 bases, with 24 bases between the two germline ends. The CDR3 bases are TGTGCCAGCAGCTCAGGACAAAGTCCTAGGGGCCGCGAAGAGACCCAGTACTTC. Its translation: CASSSGQSPRGREETQYF.

In this sample, this clonotype turned up a few times. The chain links TRBV5-1 to TRBJ2-7; D is unresolved. Germline CDR1 and CDR2: SGHRS and YFSETQ. V gave up 2 bases and J gave up 0 bases, with 15 bases separating them. This CDR3 region has 16 residues. CDR3 DNA: TGCGCCAGCAGCTTTTTTTTATTGAGGAGCTCCTACGAGCAGTACTTC. As protein: CASSFFLLRSSYEQYF.

This sequence joins TRBV5-6 and TRBJ1-6, with TRBD1 identical over 8 bases. Germline V gene lookup returns CDR1 SGHDT and CDR2 YYEEEE. The CDR3 is 16 amino acids. Germline trimming cut 0 bases from V and 10 bases from J; bases unmatched to any gene: 9. The CDR3 loop reads CASSLVAGGAGSPLHF. CDR3 sequence (DNA): TGTGCCAGCAGCTTGGTGGCAGGGGGCGCGGGATCACCCCTCCACTTT.

This clonotype was seen only a few times. A much larger clone is a single base away; this may be a read error. Here the CDR3 omits its conserved ending phenylalanine or tryptophan, so a read error is the likely source. V and J are TRBV29-1 and TRBJ1-2, with D possibly being TRBD1 (5 bases). The germline gives CDR1 SQVTM, CDR2 ANQGSEA. The CDR3 loop spans 12 amino acids. The ends were cut back, 7 bases at V and 2 bases at J, with 11 bases in the middle. The CDR3 is CSAQAGNYGYTL. CDR3 DNA: TGCAGCGCCCAGGCAGGGAACTATGGCTACACCCTC.

In this sample, this clonotype turned up a few times. The rearrangement links TRBV13 to TRBJ2-7, with unresolved D. The CDR3 is 13 residues long. V lost 5 bases, J lost 3 bases, and 11 bases lay in between. CDR1 and CDR2 (germline): PRHDT, FYEKMQ (reference sequence). This CDR3 is CASSPPELYEQYF. As DNA, the CDR3 is TGTGCCAGCAGCCCCCCGGAGCTCTACGAGCAGTACTTC.

The chain has TRBV28 and TRBJ1-2; 9 bases match TRBD1. Looked up from germline, CDR1 is MDHEN and CDR2 is SYDVKM. The CDR3 has 14 residues. J was trimmed by 8 bases and V by 5 bases; bases with no gene match: 9. The CDR3 spells CASSGTGRGDGYTF. As DNA, the CDR3 is TGTGCCAGCAGTGGGACAGGGAGGGGAGACGGCTACACCTTC.

This clonotype came up many times. V gene TRBV6-1 combines with J gene TRBJ1-5; no definite D call. Trimming left V 4 bases short and J 0 bases short, with 7 bases between. Germline V gene sequence: CDR1 MNHNS, CDR2 SASEGT. The CDR3 has 14 residues. The CDR3 DNA reads as TGTGCCAGCAGTGGACCTAATAGCAATCAGCCCCAGCATTTT. Protein: CASSGPNSNQPQHF.

Only a few counts were recorded for this clonotype. The chain links TRBV10-1 to TRBJ2-7, with D maybe TRBD2 (6 bases). The length of the CDR3 is 13 residues. V was trimmed by 3 bases and J by 3 bases, leaving 9 bases between them. Germline V gene lookup returns CDR1 WNHNN and CDR2 SYGVQD (reference sequence). CDR3 sequence: CASSEGTFYEQYF. CDR3 DNA: TGCGCCAGCAGTGAAGGGACTTTCTACGAGCAGTACTTC.

The chain carries TRBV14 and TRBJ2-7; D remains ambiguous. CDR1 is SGHDN and CDR2 is FVKESK in the germline V gene. The V and J ends lost 5 bases and 4 bases respectively, with 12 bases between them. The CDR3 is 13 amino acids. The CDR3 sequence is CASSWANLYEQYF. CDR3 coding DNA: TGTGCCAGCAGCTGGGCAAACCTTTACGAGCAGTACTTC.

Remarks on this clonotype: This likely came from a read error, as a far larger clone is one base away. The chain recombines TRBV6-9 with TRBJ1-1; 7 bases are shared with TRBD1. Germline-derived CDR1 and CDR2 are MNHGY and SVAAGI. The CDR3 is 15 residues long. The CDR3 spells CVSSLKQGMNTEAFF. The CDR3 nucleotides are TGTGTCAGCAGTTTGAAACAGGGGATGAACACTGAAGCTTTCTTT.

Many counts were recorded for this clonotype. The CDR3 reads CASSSHHIQETQYF. The CDR3 DNA is TGTGCCAGCAGTTCGCATCACATACAAGAGACCCAGTACTTC. The chain couples TRBV28 to TRBJ2-5; D gene ambiguous. CDR1 is MDHEN, CDR2 SYDVKM, per germline. The CDR3 consists of 14 residues. V dropped 4 bases and J dropped 2 bases, with 11 bases sitting between them.

This rearrangement joins TRBV15 to TRBJ2-5; D could derive from TRBD1 or TRBD2 (6 bases each). V dropped 0 bases and J dropped 4 bases, with 15 bases sitting between them. Germline values: CDR1 LNHNV, CDR2 YYDKDF (reference sequence). This CDR3 region has 16 residues. The CDR3 coding sequence is TGTGCCACCAGCAGAGAGGGGGGCGGGAAGTCAGAGACCCAGTACTTC. It codes for CATSREGGGKSETQYF.

This clonotype was observed at least ten times. The CDR3 sequence is CASRGLAVYEQYF. In DNA, the CDR3 is TGTGCCAGCAGGGGACTAGCGGTTTACGAGCAGTACTTC. V usage is TRBV11-2 and J usage is TRBJ2-7; the match to TRBD2 covers 11 bases. Germline V gives CDR1 SGHAT, CDR2 FQNNGV. The CDR3 is made up of 13 amino acids. Unmatched junction bases numbered 2, after V lost 6 bases and J lost 4 bases.

This clonotype showed up just a few times. V and J are TRBV19 and TRBJ1-2; tentative D call: TRBD1 (5 bases). The CDR3 runs 13 residues. CDR1 LNHDA and CDR2 SQIVND come from the germline V gene (reference sequence). Trimming stripped 7 bases from V and 4 bases from J, with 13 bases between. The CDR3 DNA follows: TGTGCCAGTAACTTTGACAGCGTCTATGGCTACACCTTC. Translating gives CASNFDSVYGYTF. Using reference TRBV19 and TRBJ1-2 for the parts outside the CDR3, the full variable domain is DGGITQSPKYLFRKEGQNVTLSCEQNLNHDAMYWYRQDPGQGLRLIYYSQIVNDFQKGDIAEGYSVSREKKESFPLTVTSAQKNPTAFYLCASNFDSVYGYTFGSGTRLTVV.

This clonotype was seen only once. It may be a read error: a sequence one base away is much more abundant. V is TRBV12-3 or TRBV12-4 and J is TRBJ1-5; 8 nucleotides agree with TRBD1. The V gene end was trimmed by 6 bases and the J gene end by 4 bases; junction bases not matched to a gene: 5. The CDR3 is 14 amino acids. The CDR3: CASRPRGLNQPQHF. CDR3 sequence (DNA): TGTGCCAGCAGGCCCAGGGGGCTGAATCAGCCCCAGCATTTT.

The CDR3: CASSPGDRLAGRYHYEQYF. The DNA of the CDR3 is TGCGCCAGCAGCCCGGGGGACAGACTAGCGGGACGGTACCATTACGAGCAGTACTTC. The chain combines TRBV5-1 with TRBJ2-7, with 11 bases aligning to TRBD2. The V gene's germline CDR1 is SGHRS and CDR2 YFSETQ. With 4 bases clipped from V and 4 bases from J, the junction kept 19 bases outside the gene matches. This CDR3 contains 19 residues. Complete variable domain (other parts from reference TRBV5-1 and TRBJ2-7): KAGVTQTPRYLIKTRGQQVTLSCSPISGHRSVSWYQQTPGQGLQFLFEYFSETQRNKGNFPGRFSGRQFSNSRSEMNVSTLELGDSALYLCASSPGDRLAGRYHYEQYFGPGTRLTVT.

The chain has TRBV20-1 and TRBJ2-2, with 9 bases identical to TRBD2. There are 15 residues in the CDR3. V trimming: 5 bases; J trimming: 6 bases; junction bases outside the gene matches: 10. From germline, CDR1 is DFQATT and CDR2 SNEGSKA (reference sequence). CDR3 in amino acids: CSASLVAGVAGELFF. The CDR3 nucleotides read TGCAGTGCTTCCCTTGTAGCGGGAGTGGCCGGGGAGCTGTTTTTT.

This rearrangement joins TRBV7-9 to TRBJ2-7, with 8 bases lining up with TRBD2. The V and J ends lost 5 bases and 7 bases, in that order; junction bases with no gene match: 7. Germline CDR1 SEHNR, CDR2 FQNEAQ (reference sequence). The CDR3 sequence is 13 residues long. CDR3 protein: CASSQGSSGEQYF. The CDR3 bases are TGTGCCAGCAGCCAGGGGTCTAGCGGGGAGCAGTACTTC. The full variable domain, its missing parts supplied by reference TRBV7-9 and TRBJ2-7, is DTGVSQNPRHKITKRGQNVTFRCDPISEHNRLYWYRQTLGQGPEFLTYFQNEAQLEKSRLLSDRFSAERPKGSFSTLEIQRTEQGDSAMYLCASSQGSSGEQYFGPGTRLTVT.

This clonotype was picked up many times. The gene calls are TRBV28 and TRBJ2-1, with D hard to call. The V gene's germline CDR1 is MDHEN and CDR2 SYDVKM. Trimming took off 4 bases at V and 3 bases at J, with 7 bases between the two ends. CDR3 size: 13 residues. CDR3 in DNA: TGTGCCAGCAGTTCGGTCCTCTACAATGAGCAGTTCTTC. It encodes CASSSVLYNEQFF.

The chain recombines TRBV11-3 with TRBJ2-2; the D is unclear. Germline assignment: CDR1 SGHNT and CDR2 YENEEA. Trimming cost V 1 base and J 0 bases, with 6 bases left between them. This CDR3 comprises 15 residues. CDR3 protein: CASSLGLSNTGELFF. CDR3 DNA: TGTGCCAGCAGCTTAGGTCTCTCGAACACCGGGGAGCTGTTTTTT.

At least ten counts were recorded for this clonotype. The V gene is TRBV2, the J gene TRBJ1-5, with TRBD1 as a possible D gene (6 bases). The V gene's germline CDR1 is SNHLY and CDR2 FYNNEI. V gave up 4 bases and J gave up 3 bases, with 16 bases separating them. The CDR3 has 16 residues. DNA for the CDR3: TGTGCCAGCAGTGGGGACACCCCAAGGGTCAATCAGCCCCAGCATTTT. Translation: CASSGDTPRVNQPQHF.

This clonotype was seen ten or more times. This sequence joins TRBV15 and TRBJ2-7; D call uncertain. The V gene's germline CDR1 is LNHNV and CDR2 YYDKDF (reference sequence). The CDR3 is 13 residues long. Deletions cut 8 bases from V and 2 bases from J, with 13 bases between. The CDR3 region has the DNA TGTGCCACCCGAGACTTCAACACCTACGAGCAGTACTTC. Protein sequence: CATRDFNTYEQYF.

This sequence joins TRBV5-5 and TRBJ2-6; perhaps D is TRBD1 or TRBD2 (5 bases each). V gave up 4 bases and J gave up 4 bases, with 6 bases separating them. The CDR3 extends over 13 amino acids. Germline CDR1 reads SGHKS; CDR2 reads YYEKEE (reference sequence). The CDR3 here is CASSRDGANVLTF. The CDR3 DNA reads TGTGCCAGCAGCCGGGACGGGGCCAACGTCCTGACTTTC.